The 9 T cell receptor beta chains reported below all come from one sample, sequenced in a study of blood T cell repertoires in COVID-19. Some clones are missing from TCRdb's copy, which holds only in-frame ones; the method was immunoSEQ multiplex PCR. The sample includes about 280,000 clones, roughly 85% of them seen just once. Sequencing input: peripheral blood. The receptor source for this set is a man aged 50 or older with active or convalescent COVID-19.

CDR3 sequence (DNA): TGTGCCAGTAGTATGATAGACAGATCCTATGGCTACACCTTC. Amino acids: CASSMIDRSYGYTF. The chain has TRBV19 and TRBJ1-2; TRBD1 might be the D (5 bases). In germline, CDR1 is LNHDA, CDR2 SQIVND (reference sequence). The CDR3 is 14 amino acids. The V gene lost 3 bases and the J gene lost 4 bases, with 12 bases spanning the gap.

This rearrangement joins TRBV4-2 to TRBJ1-2, with TRBD1 matching over 10 bases. After removal of 0 bases from V and 3 bases from J, the junction contained 7 bases not matched to a gene. Germline lookup yields CDR1 LGHNA and CDR2 YNFKEQ. The CDR3 has 17 amino acids. CDR3 nucleotides: TGTGCCAGCAGCCAAGAGACAGGGGGCCCCTCGGACTATGGCTACACCTTC. Its translation is CASSQETGGPSDYGYTF.

This clone appeared a few times. The chain carries TRBV28 and TRBJ1-2; D gene unclear. The germline gives CDR1 MDHEN, CDR2 SYDVKM. V dropped 7 bases and J dropped 3 bases, with 6 bases sitting between them. The length of the CDR3 is 11 residues. CDR3 in DNA: TGTGCCAGCAATCGGGACTATGGCTACACCTTC. It yields the protein CASNRDYGYTF.

This clone was seen only once. The V gene is TRBV7-9, the J gene TRBJ1-1, with D hard to call. The V end was cut by 3 bases, the J end by 2 bases, with 13 bases between. This CDR3 is 15 amino acids long. From germline, CDR1 is SEHNR and CDR2 FQNEAQ (reference sequence). The CDR3: CASSLRAGPNTEAFF. DNA of the CDR3: TGTGCCAGCAGCTTGAGGGCAGGACCCAACACTGAAGCTTTCTTT.

The V gene is TRBV10-3, the J gene TRBJ2-1; no firm D call. This CDR3 spans 15 amino acids. CDR1 is ENHRY and CDR2 is SYGVKD in the germline V gene. The V and J ends lost 3 bases and 8 bases respectively, with 17 bases between them. In DNA, the CDR3 is TGTGCCATCAGTGACTATCAAGGCGCCGAGGATGAGCAGTTCTTC. Protein: CAISDYQGAEDEQFF.

This clone has only one observation. The gene calls are TRBV5-1 and TRBJ2-1; maybe TRBD1 (5 bases). The germline V gene encodes CDR1 SGHRS and CDR2 YFSETQ. There are 13 residues in the CDR3. Trimming stripped 4 bases from V and 10 bases from J, with 15 bases between. The CDR3 nucleotides are TGCGCCAGCAGCCCGGAAGGACATTACGAGCAGTTCTTC. It translates to CASSPEGHYEQFF.

This clone was observed a single time. The chain joins TRBV29-1 to TRBJ1-2, with D perhaps matching TRBD1 (6 bases). V was cut by 3 bases and J by 10 bases, with 15 bases left in between. This CDR3 has 12 residues. Per the germline V gene, CDR1 is SQVTM and CDR2 is ANQGSEA. CDR3 sequence (DNA): TGCAGCGTTGATAAGGCAGGGGACCACTACACCTTC. As protein: CSVDKAGDHYTF.

V and J are TRBV5-1 and TRBJ1-1, with 7 bases aligning to TRBD1. Germline loops: CDR1 SGHRS, CDR2 YFSETQ. Trimming took 4 bases from V and 3 from J; bases not matched to a gene: 9. This CDR3 comprises 15 residues. CDR3 amino acids: CASSARFTGDTEAFF. The CDR3 region has the DNA TGCGCCAGCAGCGCGCGGTTCACAGGGGACACTGAAGCTTTCTTT.

J is TRBJ2-5 and V is TRBV27; the match to TRBD2 covers 12 bases. CDR3 size: 17 residues. Looked up from germline, CDR1 is MNHEY and CDR2 is SMNVEV (reference sequence). V was clipped by 2 bases and J by 5 bases; unmatched bases: 9. CDR3 DNA sequence: TGTGCCAGCAGTTTAGATCCTAGCGGGAGGGCCGGGGAGACCCAGTACTTC. This translates into CASSLDPSGRAGETQYF.